The 8 T cell receptor beta chains in this list originate from one sample, sequenced in a study of blood T cell repertoires in COVID-19. Clones were sequenced by immunoSEQ multiplex PCR, and TCRdb holds only the in-frame ones, with some missing. The sample carries about 320,000 clones, approximately 85% recorded once. The sample was peripheral blood. Every receptor here comes from a human donor in a cohort sampled during active COVID-19.

This clone occurred once. The rearrangement links TRBV11-1 to TRBJ1-1; unclear D gene. Trimming removed 5 bases at V and 4 bases at J, with 11 bases between. The CDR3 is made up of 13 amino acids. CDR1 SGHAT and CDR2 FQDESV come from the germline V gene (reference sequence). CDR3: CASSSQESTEAFF. DNA for the CDR3: TGTGCCAGCAGCAGCCAGGAATCCACTGAAGCTTTCTTT.

V usage is TRBV24-1 and J usage is TRBJ2-2, with 13 bases identical to TRBD2. V dropped 4 bases and J dropped 3; count of bases not matched to a gene: 7. Per the germline V gene, CDR1 is KGHDR and CDR2 is SFDVKD. This CDR3 contains 18 residues. The chain's CDR3 is CATSDLELAGGHTGELFF. CDR3 nucleotides: TGTGCCACCAGTGACCTAGAACTAGCGGGGGGGCACACCGGGGAGCTGTTTTTT.

V and J are TRBV7-2 and TRBJ1-3; D call uncertain. The germline V gene encodes CDR1 SGHTA and CDR2 FQGNSA. V was clipped by 4 bases and J by 0 bases, with 13 bases between them. The CDR3 extends over 16 amino acids. This CDR3 reads CASSSTTRPSGNTIYF. The DNA for the CDR3 is TGTGCCAGCAGCTCTACGACAAGACCCTCTGGAAACACCATATATTTT.

The gene calls are TRBV27 and TRBJ2-7; no firm D call. The CDR3 is made up of 13 amino acids. The germline CDR1 and CDR2 sequences are MNHEY and SMNVEV (reference sequence). Trimming took off 7 bases at V and 4 bases at J, with 14 bases between the two ends. CDR3 residues: CASTIKSGYEQYF. The CDR3 DNA reads as TGTGCCAGCACCATTAAATCAGGTTACGAGCAGTACTTC.

V is TRBV29-1 and J is TRBJ2-7, with TRBD1 identical over 8 bases. The trim removed 7 bases at V and 1 base at J, leaving 6 bases unmatched. CDR1 SQVTM and CDR2 ANQGSEA come from the germline V gene. The CDR3 is 13 residues long. The CDR3 loop is CSAAGGNSYEQYF. Written as DNA, the CDR3 is TGCAGCGCGGCAGGGGGCAATTCCTACGAGCAGTACTTC.

The rearrangement links TRBV5-4 to TRBJ2-7; TRBD1 matches 9 bases. Losses at the gene ends were 0 bases for V and 6 bases for J; bases not matched to a gene: 4. The CDR3 has 14 residues. In germline, CDR1 is SGHNT, CDR2 YYREEE (reference sequence). CDR3 protein: CASSLGDRVSEQYF. The CDR3 DNA follows: TGTGCCAGCAGCTTGGGGGACAGGGTTAGCGAGCAGTACTTC.

V and J are TRBV9 and TRBJ1-6; maybe TRBD1 (6 bases). With 0 bases removed from V and 2 bases from J, the gap between germline ends came to 6 bases. CDR1 is SGDLS, CDR2 YYNGEE, per germline. This CDR3 comprises 15 residues. The CDR3 is CASSVEGAYNSPLHF. The CDR3 nucleotides are TGTGCCAGCAGCGTAGAGGGGGCCTATAATTCACCCCTCCACTTT.

The V and J genes are TRBV27 and TRBJ1-1; 8 bases align to TRBD1. After removal of 6 bases from V and 4 bases from J, the junction contained 10 bases not matched to a gene. CDR3 length: 15 residues. CDR1 is MNHEY and CDR2 is SMNVEV in the germline V gene (reference sequence). CDR3: CASRPGQVMSTEAFF. CDR3 DNA sequence: TGTGCCAGCAGGCCGGGACAGGTTATGAGCACTGAAGCTTTCTTT.